Below, one TCR beta chain is given with its context. Compared with germline, one end of the junction differs, possibly owing to a read error. Per germline, CDR1 MGHRA and CDR2 YSYEKL. This CDR3 has 16 residues. The entry originates in a study of regulatory T cells in long-lasting Graves disease. According to the study, TCR beta libraries were built with iRepertoire HTBI primers and CDR3-region Arm-PCR. TCRdb processed the multiplex PCR reads anew with MiXCR; each CDR3 protein has one entry. This sample has over 350,000 distinct CDR3 sequences, with 13% to 15% found just once. As to time point: newly diagnosed GD, antithyroid drugs for less than 3 months. Preparation of the TCR library used RNA extracted from PBMCs. Another study also made use of these data, one on T cells in Graves' hyperthyroidism and ophthalmopathy. According to that study: Clinical symptoms, serum thyroxine and TRAb, thyroid ultrasound and orbital computed tomography together formed the diagnostic basis. With the HTBI primer set, the TCR CDR3 went through a first round of RT-PCR.

The gene calls are TRBV4-1 and TRBJ2-1; 10 positions agree with TRBD2. The TCR comes from a woman in her 50s with Graves disease. Source: peripheral blood mononuclear cells (PBMCs), taken at new diagnosis, from a patient treated with antithyroid drugs. The CDR3 here is CASSQDLAGVNNEQFF. DNA of the CDR3: TGTGCCAGCAGCCAAGATCTAGCGGGAGTAAACAATGAGCAGTTCTTC.